This T cell receptor (beta chain) was profiled in a study of monozygotic twins with inflammatory bowel disease. Whole-study results and caveats: Twin concordance left repertoire similarity unchanged, with limited power a possible explanation for this lack of difference.

Germline assignment: CDR1 SGHTA and CDR2 FQGNSA. CDR3 length: 15 amino acids. As for this clonotype: Its antigen is unknown.

Approximately 4,000 ng of total RNA went into each TCR library. Addition of UMIs with a 6-nucleotide sample barcode was achieved by template switching. For each CDR3 protein, TCRdb gives one entry from its re-call of the 5' RACE reads, without DNA. The listing records 440,000 or so distinct CDR3 sequences. Sampling involved one blood draw (less than 2.8 ml) for every donor. The specimen sequenced was blood. The rearrangement uses TRBV7-2 and TRBJ2-1; no DNA is available, so the TRBD1 call from TCRdb remains unchecked. The sequence derives from a human donor with ulcerative colitis or Crohn's disease, or a healthy co-twin of an affected twin (not recorded which). CDR3 sequence: CASSAGRDRGYEQFF.